One and the same sample provided the 13 T cell receptor beta chains below, sequenced in a study of T cells after yellow fever vaccination. TCRdb re-derived calls from the 5' RACE reads in MiXCR, one entry per CDR3 protein. The table lists 50,000 to 60,000 distinct CDR3 sequences, 6% to 8.5% of them singletons. This material consisted of CD8+ T cells not binding an NS4B(214-222) dextramer, sorted from PBMCs, taken approximately 40 days after the first yellow fever vaccination. The receptor source for this set is a man aged 18 to 30 who received the YFV17D yellow fever vaccine.

CDR3 region: CASAFSYEQYV. The CDR3 bases are TGTGCCAGCGCGTTTTCCTACGAGCAGTACGTC. This chain uses TRBV27 with TRBJ2-7; D uncertain. The CDR3 has 11 residues. CDR1 is MNHEY, CDR2 SMNVEV, per germline (reference sequence). The V gene lost 8 bases and the J gene lost 1 base, with 6 bases spanning the gap.

The chain joins TRBV27 to TRBJ1-5; D is undetermined. This CDR3 is 14 amino acids long. The V and J ends lost 2 bases and 6 bases respectively, with 11 bases between them. Germline values: CDR1 MNHEY, CDR2 SMNVEV (reference sequence). The CDR3 sequence is CASSLLPLGQPQHF. The CDR3 coding sequence is TGTGCCAGCAGTTTACTCCCGCTAGGTCAGCCCCAGCATTTT.

This clonotype was picked up a small number of times. The chain joins TRBV27 to TRBJ2-1, with 12 nucleotides matching TRBD2. This CDR3 contains 15 residues. CDR1 MNHEY and CDR2 SMNVEV come from the germline V gene (reference sequence). The V segment lost 5 bases and the J segment 3 bases; nucleotides outside the gene matches: 2. The DNA for the CDR3 is TGTGCCAGCAGTCCGGGACTAGCGGGCTACAATGAGCAGTTCTTC. It codes for CASSPGLAGYNEQFF.

This clonotype was recorded many times. The chain recombines TRBV6-2 or TRBV6-3 with TRBJ2-1; D gene uncertain. The CDR3 sequence is 13 residues long. Germline CDR1 and CDR2: MNHEY and SVGEGT. V dropped 2 bases and J dropped 5 bases, with 7 bases sitting between them. In DNA form, the CDR3 reads TGTGCCAGCAGTTACGACCCTGACAATGAGCAGTTCTTC. It encodes CASSYDPDNEQFF.

This chain connects TRBV6-4 to TRBJ1-3, with unresolved D. Germline values: CDR1 MRHNA, CDR2 SNTAGT. With 3 bases removed from V and 3 bases from J, the gap between germline ends came to 18 bases. The CDR3 sequence is 17 residues long. The CDR3 is CASSELRQARRGNTIYF. Written as DNA, the CDR3 is TGTGCCAGCAGTGAACTCCGGCAGGCCCGCCGTGGAAACACCATATATTTT.

The chain recombines TRBV6-2 or TRBV6-3 with TRBJ2-1; TRBD2 aligns across 8 bases. The CDR3 runs 19 residues. With 2 bases clipped from V and 4 bases from J, the junction kept 16 bases outside the gene matches. Looked up from germline, CDR1 is MNHEY and CDR2 is SVGEGT. The CDR3 DNA sequence: TGTGCCAGCAGTTACCCTCGATTTAGCGGGGAAAGGGTTTACAATGAGCAGTTCTTC. Protein product: CASSYPRFSGERVYNEQFF.

This clonotype was observed many times. J is TRBJ2-2 and V is TRBV19, with TRBD1 identical over 8 bases. Losses at the gene ends were 0 bases for V and 7 bases for J; bases not matched to a gene: 4. Germline values: CDR1 LNHDA, CDR2 SQIVND (reference sequence). The CDR3 length is 15 residues. The CDR3 DNA reads TGTGCCAGTAGTATAGAGGACAGGGTAAACGGGGAGCTGTTTTTT. Translation gives CASSIEDRVNGELFF.

This clonotype was recorded many times. The chain combines TRBV5-1 with TRBJ2-3; no clear D gene. Trimming shortened V by 1 base and J by 2 bases, and 5 bases separated the two germline ends. The CDR3 sequence is 13 residues long. The germline gives CDR1 SGHRS, CDR2 YFSETQ. CDR3 sequence reads: CASSLLDTDTQYF. The CDR3 DNA sequence: TGCGCCAGCAGCTTGTTGGACACAGATACGCAGTATTTT.

As to this clonotype: Mismatch with germline at one junction end may stem from a read error. The J gene is TRBJ2-7, the V gene TRBV4-1, with D perhaps matching TRBD1 (5 bases). The germline gives CDR1 MGHRA, CDR2 YSYEKL. There are 15 residues in the CDR3. CDR3 region: CSSSYRIKSSYEQYF. CDR3 in DNA: TGCTCCAGCAGCTACAGGATCAAGAGCTCCTACGAGCAGTACTTC.

This clonotype was seen ten or more times. The rearrangement links TRBV24-1 to TRBJ1-2, with D maybe TRBD1 (5 bases). Germline CDR1 and CDR2: KGHDR and SFDVKD. Trimming took off 2 bases at V and 4 bases at J, with 7 bases between the two ends. The CDR3 spans 13 residues. CDR3 protein: CATSDWDFYGYTF. The CDR3 nucleotides are TGTGCCACCAGTGATTGGGACTTCTATGGCTACACCTTC.

This clonotype was observed a few times. This chain uses TRBV6-1 with TRBJ1-4, with D perhaps matching TRBD1 (6 bases). The CDR3 is 15 amino acids. Trimming removed 6 bases from V and 5 bases from J, with 16 bases in between. Germline lookup yields CDR1 MNHNS and CDR2 SASEGT. The chain's CDR3 is CASSTGPRSNEKLFF. CDR3 coding DNA: TGTGCCAGCAGCACAGGGCCCCGCAGCAATGAAAAACTGTTTTTT.

This clonotype was picked up a small number of times. The V call is TRBV7-9, the J call TRBJ1-1; D gene uncertain. The V end lost 1 base, the J end lost 1 base, and 10 bases lay between the germline ends. The CDR3 consists of 15 residues. Germline V gene sequence: CDR1 SEHNR, CDR2 FQNEAQ (reference sequence). The CDR3 loop reads CASSLVGDPNTEAFF. The CDR3 coding sequence is TGTGCCAGCAGCTTAGTAGGCGATCCGAACACTGAAGCTTTCTTT.

The CDR3 is CASSFTDRGFEAFF. As DNA, the CDR3 is TGTGCCAGCAGCTTTACAGACAGGGGGTTTGAAGCTTTCTTT. This rearrangement joins TRBV13 to TRBJ1-1; 9 bases align to TRBD1. V was clipped by 3 bases and J by 7 bases; unmatched bases: 6. This CDR3 contains 14 residues. Germline CDR1 is PRHDT and CDR2 is FYEKMQ (reference sequence).